The source of this T cell receptor (beta chain) is a study of T cell responses to AZD1222 COVID-19 vaccine. Using immunoSEQ multiplex PCR, the repertoire was profiled, and TCRdb retains in-frame clones only, with some absent. Here the sample spans about 78,000 clones, roughly 80% being singletons. V was cut by 0 bases and J by 0 bases, with 11 bases left in between. CDR3 length: 16 residues. Germline V gene lookup returns CDR1 LGHNA and CDR2 YNFKEQ. The chain has TRBV4-2 and TRBJ1-2; no clear D gene. The origin of this receptor is an adult in good health. Sequenced material: peripheral blood, taken on day 0 of AZD1222 vaccination. CDR3 sequence: CASSQDLVPTNYGYTF. In DNA, the CDR3 is TGTGCCAGCAGCCAAGATTTGGTCCCCACTAACTATGGCTACACCTTC.